This is a list of T cell receptor beta chains from one sample in a study of CD8 T cells in Susac syndrome. TCRdb independently ran MiXCR on the immunoSEQ multiplex PCR reads; one entry per CDR3 protein. The data contain about 180,000 distinct CDR3 sequences, about 95% of them singletons. Sequenced sample: CD8+ T cells from PBMCs. These receptor sequences come from a human donor with multiple sclerosis. Each CDR3 is given with its conserved first and last residue.

J gene	V gene	CDR3 protein
TRBJ2-7	TRBV28	CASSYDFGGIVEYEQYF
TRBJ2-2	TRBV14	CASSPLGIGELFF
TRBJ1-2	TRBV7-9	CASSPTATGIGYGYTF
TRBJ2-3	TRBV25-1	CASSELLADTQYF
TRBJ1-5	TRBV20-1	CSARGTGANQPQHF
TRBJ2-1	TRBV29-1	CSVFPSGISYNEQFF
TRBJ2-7	TRBV28	CASSNTGAGYEQYF
TRBJ2-7	TRBV30	CAWSGGRLYEQYF
TRBJ1-5	TRBV10-2	CASSELGAEVQPQHF
TRBJ2-1	TRBV2	CASSENPPDRNEQFF
TRBJ1-3	TRBV7-3	CASSRESGNTIYF
TRBJ2-7	TRBV7-9	CASSPPGSGEQYF
TRBJ2-3	TRBV12-3/TRBV12-4	CASRPLGDTQYF
TRBJ1-2	TRBV5-1	CAVQGAGGYTF
TRBJ1-1	TRBV29-1	CSAGPGQEAFF